This is a list of T cell receptor beta chains from one sample in a study of shared clonotypes between healthy human individuals. Sequencing was performed with immunoSEQ multiplex PCR; in TCRdb, only in-frame clones are kept and a portion is missing. This sample has 100,000 or so clones; about 67% occur once, and the top ten carry approximately 23%. The sample was memory CD8+ T cells sorted from blood. The source is a woman in her thirties in good health. Each CDR3 is given without its conserved first and last residue. Clone size, where shown, is once, few, many, or a class for clones that have expanded.

v_call: TRBV27
clone_size: NA
j_call: TRBJ2-2
cdr3_aa: ASSLAPRSGELF

v_call: TRBV28
clone_size: NA
j_call: TRBJ2-2
cdr3_aa: ASRDRVYPRERNTGELF

v_call: TRBV5-1
clone_size: NA
j_call: TRBJ2-1
cdr3_aa: ASRWGALDEQF

v_call: TRBV2
clone_size: NA
j_call: TRBJ2-5
cdr3_aa: ASSAGQGKETQY

v_call: TRBV5-4
clone_size: NA
j_call: TRBJ2-6
cdr3_aa: ASLARQSRANVLT

v_call: TRBV2
clone_size: NA
j_call: TRBJ2-7
cdr3_aa: ASSDAPGLAGYEQY

v_call: TRBV28
clone_size: NA
j_call: TRBJ2-1
cdr3_aa: ASIDRFPSYNEQF

v_call: TRBV6-4
clone_size: many
j_call: TRBJ2-1
cdr3_aa: ASSELAGGSEQF

v_call: TRBV10-3
clone_size: NA
j_call: TRBJ2-6
cdr3_aa: ATPGSGANVLT

v_call: TRBV5-1
clone_size: NA
j_call: TRBJ2-3
cdr3_aa: ASSLGTTTDTQY

v_call: TRBV7-9
clone_size: NA
j_call: TRBJ2-1
cdr3_aa: ASSPRTGHEQF

v_call: TRBV29-1
clone_size: NA
j_call: TRBJ1-1
cdr3_aa: SVDRPGNTEAF

v_call: TRBV6-1
clone_size: once
j_call: TRBJ2-5
cdr3_aa: ASSLLVGQETQY

v_call: TRBV11-2
clone_size: NA
j_call: TRBJ2-1
cdr3_aa: ASSLDWRVGQF

v_call: TRBV6-4
clone_size: few
j_call: TRBJ2-3
cdr3_aa: ASSVGTGATDTQY